This T cell receptor (beta chain) was retrieved from a study of blood T cell repertoires in COVID-19. Study as a whole: PBMCs, B-cell-depleted T cells, or T cells were the source of the cDNA or gDNA that made up the material.

In the authors' workflow: By means of reference gene primer amplification, nucleated cell counts were estimated. Produced via immunoSEQ multiplex PCR; TCRdb's table is partial and in-frame only. V and J calls and clone size are as listed in that table; D and trimming were resolved from the DNA. Of about 98,000 clones in the sample, about 90% were seen once. The V and J ends lost 7 bases and 1 base respectively, with 11 bases between them. Germline V gene data show CDR1 as SNHLY and CDR2 as FYNNEI. The CDR3 runs 13 residues. Followed longitudinally, the Seattle patients had been enrolled during active infection.

The receptor's source is a woman in her forties or fifties with COVID-19, enrolled during active disease. This chain joins TRBV2 and TRBJ2-7; D not resolved. Sequencing input: peripheral blood. DNA for the CDR3: TGTGCCAGCATGGGCAGTTTATCCTACGAGCAGTACTTC. The encoded protein is CASMGSLSYEQYF.